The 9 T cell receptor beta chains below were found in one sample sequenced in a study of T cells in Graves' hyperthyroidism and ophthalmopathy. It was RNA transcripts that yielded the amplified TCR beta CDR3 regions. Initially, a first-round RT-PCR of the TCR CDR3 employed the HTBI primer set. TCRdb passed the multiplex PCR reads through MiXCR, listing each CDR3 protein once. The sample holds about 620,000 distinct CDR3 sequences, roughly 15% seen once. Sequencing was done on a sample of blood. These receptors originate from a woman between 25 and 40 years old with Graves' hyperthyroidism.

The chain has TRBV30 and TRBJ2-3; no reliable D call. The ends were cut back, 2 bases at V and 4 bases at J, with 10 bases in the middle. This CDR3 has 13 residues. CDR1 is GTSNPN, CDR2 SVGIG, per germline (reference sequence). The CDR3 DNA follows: TGTGCCTGGAGTAAGGGCGACTCAGATACGCAGTATTTT. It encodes CAWSKGDSDTQYF.

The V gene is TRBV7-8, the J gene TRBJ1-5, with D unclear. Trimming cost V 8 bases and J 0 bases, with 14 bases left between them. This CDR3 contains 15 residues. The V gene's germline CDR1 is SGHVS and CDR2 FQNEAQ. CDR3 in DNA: TGTGCCAGCGGCCCGGGAGAGTATAGCAATCAGCCCCAGCATTTT. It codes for CASGPGEYSNQPQHF. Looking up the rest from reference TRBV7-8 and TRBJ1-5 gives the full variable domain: GAGVSQSPRYKVAKRGQDVALRCDPISGHVSLFWYQQALGQGPEFLTYFQNEAQLDKSGLPSDRFFAERPEGSVSTLKIQRTQQEDSAVYLCASGPGEYSNQPQHFGDGTRLSIL.

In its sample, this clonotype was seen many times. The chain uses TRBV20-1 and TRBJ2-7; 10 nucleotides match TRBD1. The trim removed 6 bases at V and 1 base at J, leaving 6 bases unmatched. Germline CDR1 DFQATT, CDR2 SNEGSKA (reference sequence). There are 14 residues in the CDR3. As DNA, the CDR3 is TGCAGTGCGAAGACAGGGGGCAGATCCTACGAGCAGTACTTC. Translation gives CSAKTGGRSYEQYF.

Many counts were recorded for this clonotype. The CDR3 DNA sequence: TGTGCCAGCAGCCCAACCCTCGGGACAGGGGACAATGAGCAGTTCTTC. It encodes CASSPTLGTGDNEQFF. The genes are TRBV13 and TRBJ2-1, with 10 bases lining up with TRBD1. Losses at the gene ends were 5 bases for V and 5 bases for J; bases not matched to a gene: 9. CDR1 PRHDT and CDR2 FYEKMQ come from the germline V gene (reference sequence). The CDR3 covers 16 residues.

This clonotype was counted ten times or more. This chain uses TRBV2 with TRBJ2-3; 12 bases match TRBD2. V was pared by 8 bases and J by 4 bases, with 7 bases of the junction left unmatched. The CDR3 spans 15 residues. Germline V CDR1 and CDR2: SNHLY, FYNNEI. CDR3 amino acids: CASARLAGAADTQYF. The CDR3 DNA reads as TGTGCCAGCGCACGACTAGCGGGAGCGGCAGATACGCAGTATTTT.

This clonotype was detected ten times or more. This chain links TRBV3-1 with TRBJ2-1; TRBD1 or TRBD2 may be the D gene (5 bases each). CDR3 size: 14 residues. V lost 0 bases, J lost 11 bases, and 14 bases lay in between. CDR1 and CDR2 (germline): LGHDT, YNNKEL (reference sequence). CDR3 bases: TGTGCCAGCAGCCAAGAGGGGGTCCAGCGGCAGCAGTTCTTC. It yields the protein CASSQEGVQRQQFF.

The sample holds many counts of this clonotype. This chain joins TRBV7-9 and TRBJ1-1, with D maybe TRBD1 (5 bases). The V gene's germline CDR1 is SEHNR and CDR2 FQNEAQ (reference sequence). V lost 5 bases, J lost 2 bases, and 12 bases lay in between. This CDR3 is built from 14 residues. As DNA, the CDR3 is TGTGCCAGCAGCGTCCCTGGGACCAACACTGAAGCTTTCTTT. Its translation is CASSVPGTNTEAFF.

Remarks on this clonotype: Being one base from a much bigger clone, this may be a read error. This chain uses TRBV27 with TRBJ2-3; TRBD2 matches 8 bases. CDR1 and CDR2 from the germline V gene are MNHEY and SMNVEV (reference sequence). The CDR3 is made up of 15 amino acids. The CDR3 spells CANSSAGTRADTQYF. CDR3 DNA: TGTGCCAACAGTTCCGCCGGGACTAGAGCAGATACGCAGTATTTT.

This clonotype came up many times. The CDR3 sequence: CASSLGAPSYNEQFF. In DNA, the CDR3 is TGTGCCAGCAGCTTAGGGGCACCAAGCTACAATGAGCAGTTCTTC. The rearrangement uses TRBV11-2 and TRBJ2-1, with D hard to call. Trimming took off 1 base at V and 3 bases at J, with 10 bases between the two ends. The CDR3 runs 15 residues. Per the germline V gene, CDR1 is SGHAT and CDR2 is FQNNGV. The variable domain in full, with the rest retrieved from reference TRBV11-2 and TRBJ2-1, is EAGVAQSPRYKIIEKRQSVAFWCNPISGHATLYWYQQILGQGPKLLIQFQNNGVVDDSQLPKDRFSAERLKGVDSTLKIQPAKLEDSAVYLCASSLGAPSYNEQFFGPGTRLTVL.